These T cell receptor beta chains were read from a single sample in a study of control samples from healthy donors and cancer patients. TCRdb keeps only in-frame clones here, not all; method: immunoSEQ multiplex PCR. The sample lists about 140,000 clones, 70% to 90% occurring once. Input material: blood. These receptors were taken from a woman in her twenties or thirties in good health. The CDR3 runs from the conserved cysteine through the conserved F or W. The D gene is left open where the match is weak. Rows give clone size only sometimes, using once, few, many, or a class for an expanded clone.

d_call	v_call	clone_size	j_call	cdr3_aa	cdr3_nt
NA	TRBV19	NA	TRBJ1-2	CASSILPSLGGYTF	TGTGCCAGTAGTATCCTCCCTAGTCTCGGCGGCTACACCTTC
NA	TRBV3-1/TRBV3-2	NA	TRBJ1-2	CASSPTGNYGYTF	TGTGCCAGCAGCCCGACCGGTAACTATGGCTACACCTTC
NA	TRBV5-4	once	TRBJ1-2	CASNFGAGNYGYTF	TGTGCCAGCAACTTCGGGGCAGGGAACTATGGCTACACCTTC
NA	TRBV18	NA	TRBJ2-5	CASSPWGPVPETQYF	TGTGCCAGCTCACCATGGGGGCCCGTGCCGGAGACCCAGTACTTC
TRBD1	TRBV28	NA	TRBJ1-2	CASSRTGGASNYGYTF	TGTGCCAGCAGCCGGACAGGGGGCGCTTCTAACTATGGCTACACCTTC
NA	TRBV19	NA	TRBJ1-1	CASSIGQSAGEAFF	TGTGCCAGTAGTATCGGACAATCGGCAGGTGAAGCTTTCTTT
NA	TRBV5-6	NA	TRBJ1-4	CASSLRSAGSNEKLFF	TGTGCCAGCAGCTTGAGGTCGGCAGGAAGTAATGAAAAACTGTTTTTT
NA	TRBV14	NA	TRBJ1-2	CASSQGALPYGYTF	TGTGCCAGCAGCCAAGGAGCCTTGCCCTATGGCTACACCTTC
TRBD1	TRBV6-5	NA	TRBJ2-7	CASSIPGQGGEQYF	TGTGCCAGCAGTATTCCGGGACAGGGAGGCGAGCAGTACTTC
NA	TRBV19	NA	TRBJ1-5	CASSPIFNQPQHF	TGTGCCAGTAGCCCGATCTTTAATCAGCCCCAGCATTTT
NA	TRBV7-2	NA	TRBJ2-7	CASTLNVAGISYEQYF	TGTGCCAGCACCCTTAACGTGGCAGGTATCTCCTACGAGCAGTACTTC
NA	TRBV6-2/TRBV6-3	NA	TRBJ1-1	CASSRTRGMNTEAFF	TGTGCCAGCAGCCGGACCAGAGGGATGAACACTGAAGCTTTCTTT
TRBD1	TRBV9	few	TRBJ2-7	CASSVSGGPYEQYF	TGTGCCAGCAGCGTATCAGGGGGCCCCTACGAGCAGTACTTC
NA	TRBV6-5	NA	TRBJ2-7	CASSIGYEQYF	TGTGCCAGCAGTATTGGTTACGAGCAGTACTTC
NA	TRBV5-5	NA	TRBJ1-1	CASSFGPENTEAFF	TGTGCCAGCAGCTTCGGTCCGGAGAACACTGAAGCTTTCTTT
NA	TRBV5-6	NA	TRBJ1-2	CASSLTGAGSGYTF	TGTGCCAGCAGCCTAACGGGGGCCGGGAGTGGCTACACCTTC
TRBD1	TRBV18	NA	TRBJ1-1	CASSYGQGDTEAFF	TGTGCCAGCTCATACGGACAGGGAGACACTGAAGCTTTCTTT
TRBD1	TRBV24-1	NA	TRBJ2-7	CATSDRKPGQGALDEQYF	TGTGCCACCAGTGATCGAAAGCCGGGACAGGGGGCGCTGGACGAGCAGTACTTC
TRBD2	TRBV5-8	NA	TRBJ2-1	CASSRGTSGKPAYNEQFF	TGTGCCAGCAGCCGAGGGACTAGCGGGAAACCCGCCTACAATGAGCAGTTCTTC
NA	TRBV2	once	TRBJ2-3	CASLPSMGSTDTQYF	TGTGCCAGCCTCCCAAGCATGGGCAGCACAGATACGCAGTATTTT
NA	TRBV19	NA	TRBJ2-7	CASSIRGPYEQYF	TGTGCCAGTAGTATTCGGGGGCCCTACGAGCAGTACTTC
NA	TRBV18	NA	TRBJ1-4	CASSPSANEKLFF	TGTGCCAGCTCACCATCGGCGAATGAAAAACTGTTTTTT
NA	TRBV27	NA	TRBJ2-3	CASSLRVGGTDTQYF	TGTGCCAGCAGTTTACGGGTTGGGGGCACAGATACGCAGTATTTT
TRBD1	TRBV19	NA	TRBJ1-4	CASQGWGEKLFF	TGTGCCTCACAGGGGTGGGGTGAAAAACTGTTTTTT
NA	TRBV6-5	NA	TRBJ1-5	CASSFALSSNQPQHF	TGTGCCAGCAGCTTTGCCTTGAGTAGCAATCAGCCCCAGCATTTT
TRBD1	TRBV28	NA	TRBJ1-3	CASPPSTGVVGNTIYF	TGTGCCAGCCCTCCATCGACAGGGGTGGTGGGAAACACCATATATTTT
TRBD2	TRBV2	once	TRBJ2-2	CASSVVLAGPAGELFF	TGTGCCAGCAGTGTGGTCCTAGCGGGACCAGCCGGGGAGCTGTTTTTT
NA	TRBV12-5	NA	TRBJ2-3	CASGLWGSTDTQYF	TGTGCTAGTGGTTTATGGGGGAGCACAGATACGCAGTATTTT
TRBD1	TRBV19	NA	TRBJ1-2	CASSISATGGVYGYTF	TGTGCCAGTAGTATATCCGCGACAGGGGGCGTCTATGGCTACACCTTC
TRBD1	TRBV25-1	few	TRBJ1-5	CASSRTGGSVGNQPQHF	TGTGCCAGCAGCCGGACAGGGGGCTCCGTCGGCAATCAGCCCCAGCATTTT
NA	TRBV28	NA	TRBJ2-1	CASSLGRPGNNEQFF	TGTGCCAGCAGTTTGGGGCGCCCGGGGAACAATGAGCAGTTCTTC